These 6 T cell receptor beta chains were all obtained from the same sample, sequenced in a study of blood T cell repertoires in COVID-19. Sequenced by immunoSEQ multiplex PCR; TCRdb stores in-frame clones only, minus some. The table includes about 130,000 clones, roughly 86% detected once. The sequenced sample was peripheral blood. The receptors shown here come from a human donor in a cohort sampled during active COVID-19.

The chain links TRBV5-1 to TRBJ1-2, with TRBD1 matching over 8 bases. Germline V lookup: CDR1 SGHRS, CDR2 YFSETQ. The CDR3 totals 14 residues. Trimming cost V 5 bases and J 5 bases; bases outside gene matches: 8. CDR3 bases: TGCGCCAGCAGACAATCAGGGGGCGCTTATGGCTACACCTTC. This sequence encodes CASRQSGGAYGYTF.

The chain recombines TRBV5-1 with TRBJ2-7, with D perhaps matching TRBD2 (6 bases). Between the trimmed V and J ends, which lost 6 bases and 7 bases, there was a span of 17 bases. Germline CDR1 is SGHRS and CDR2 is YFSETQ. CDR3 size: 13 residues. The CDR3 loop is CASTPAGLWEQYF. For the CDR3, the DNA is TGCGCCAGCACCCCGGCGGGGTTATGGGAGCAGTACTTC.

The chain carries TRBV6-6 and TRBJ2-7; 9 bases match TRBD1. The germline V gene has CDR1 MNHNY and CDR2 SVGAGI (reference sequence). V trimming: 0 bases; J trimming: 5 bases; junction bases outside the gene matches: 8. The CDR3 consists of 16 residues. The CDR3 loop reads CASSYSVGTGSHEQYF. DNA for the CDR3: TGTGCCAGCAGTTACTCAGTCGGGACAGGGAGTCACGAGCAGTACTTC.

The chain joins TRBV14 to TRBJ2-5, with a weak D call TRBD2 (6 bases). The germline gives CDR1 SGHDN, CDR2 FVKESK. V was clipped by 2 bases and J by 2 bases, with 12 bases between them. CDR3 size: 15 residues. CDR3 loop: CASSQIADIQETQYF. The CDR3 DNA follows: TGTGCCAGCAGCCAAATAGCGGACATACAAGAGACCCAGTACTTC.

The CDR3 here is CASSLGNTIYF. The CDR3 DNA reads as TGTGCCAGCAGTCTGGGAAACACCATATATTTT. V gene TRBV9 combines with J gene TRBJ1-3; the D is unclear. Germline CDR1 is SGDLS and CDR2 is YYNGEE. This CDR3 spans 11 amino acids. Trimming stripped 5 bases from V and 4 bases from J, with 4 bases between.

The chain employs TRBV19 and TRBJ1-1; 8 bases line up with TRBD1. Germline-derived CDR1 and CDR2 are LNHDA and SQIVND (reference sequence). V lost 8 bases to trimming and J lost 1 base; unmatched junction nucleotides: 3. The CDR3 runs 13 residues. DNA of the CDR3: TGTGCCAGTCGGGGACAGGCGAACACTGAAGCTTTCTTT. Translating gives CASRGQANTEAFF.